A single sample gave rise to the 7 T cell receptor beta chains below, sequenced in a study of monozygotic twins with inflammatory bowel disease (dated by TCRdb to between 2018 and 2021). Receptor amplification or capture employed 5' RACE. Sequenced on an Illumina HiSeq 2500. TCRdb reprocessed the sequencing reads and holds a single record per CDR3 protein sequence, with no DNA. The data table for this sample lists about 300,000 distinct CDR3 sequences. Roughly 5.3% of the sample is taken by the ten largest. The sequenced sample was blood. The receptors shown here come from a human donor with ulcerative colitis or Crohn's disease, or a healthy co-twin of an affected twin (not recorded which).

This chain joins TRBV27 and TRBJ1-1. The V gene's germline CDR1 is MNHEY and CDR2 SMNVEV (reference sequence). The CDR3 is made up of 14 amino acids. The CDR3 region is CASSHLPANTEAFF.

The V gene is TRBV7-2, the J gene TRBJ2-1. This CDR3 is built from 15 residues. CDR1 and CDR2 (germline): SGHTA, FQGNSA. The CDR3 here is CASTNRTHTNNEQFF.

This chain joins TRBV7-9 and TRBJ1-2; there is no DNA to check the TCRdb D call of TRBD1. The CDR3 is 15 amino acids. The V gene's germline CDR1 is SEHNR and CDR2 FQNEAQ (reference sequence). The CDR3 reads CASSLVTGARRGYTF.

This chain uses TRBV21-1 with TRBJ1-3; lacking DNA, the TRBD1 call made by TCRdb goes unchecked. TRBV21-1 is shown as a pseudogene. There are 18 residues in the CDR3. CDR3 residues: CASSDTLRQGRTGNTIYF.

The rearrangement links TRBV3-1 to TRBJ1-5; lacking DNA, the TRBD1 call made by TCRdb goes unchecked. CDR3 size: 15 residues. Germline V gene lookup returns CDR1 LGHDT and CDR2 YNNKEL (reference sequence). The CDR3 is CASSQMGAGNQPQHF. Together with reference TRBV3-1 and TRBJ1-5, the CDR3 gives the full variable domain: DTAVSQTPKYLVTQMGNDKSIKCEQNLGHDTMYWYKQDSKKFLKIMFSYNNKELIINETVPNRFSPKSPDKAHLNLHINSLELGDSAVYFCASSQMGAGNQPQHFGDGTRLSIL.

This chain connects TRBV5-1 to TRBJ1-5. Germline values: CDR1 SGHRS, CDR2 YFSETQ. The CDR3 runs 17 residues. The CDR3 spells CASSPAGGPYSNQPQHF.

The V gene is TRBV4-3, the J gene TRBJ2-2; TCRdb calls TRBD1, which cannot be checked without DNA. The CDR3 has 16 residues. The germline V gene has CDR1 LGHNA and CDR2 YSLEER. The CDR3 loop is CASSTRQGLNTGELFF.